This TCR beta chain was sequenced for a study of cytomegalovirus exposure and HLA in healthy donors. Whole-study results and caveats: A few chains tied to CMV proved CMV antigen-specific in vitro. Rare TCR sequences dominated, though some public TCRs recurred in many donors. First-cohort TCR clusters were later found to tend to co-occur in the roughly 130 validation repertoires. Reports credit the classifier with highly specific, highly sensitive diagnosis of cytomegalovirus status.

There are 14 residues in the CDR3. Between the trimmed V and J ends, which lost 2 bases and 8 bases, there was a span of 15 bases. Germline-derived CDR1 and CDR2 are LGHNT and FRNRAP. Some clones are missing from TCRdb's copy, which holds only in-frame ones; the method was immunoSEQ multiplex PCR. In the table there are roughly 60,000 clones, about 90% of which are singletons. Turning to this clone: Its matching antigen is unknown.

J is TRBJ1-2 and V is TRBV12-5; tentatively, D is TRBD1 (6 bases). This TCR was recovered from a woman under 30 in good health and CMV-seronegative. Sequencing was performed on PBMCs. The CDR3 DNA is TGTGCTAGTGGTTTGTTGCACAGGGTCGAAGGCTACACCTTC. It yields the protein CASGLLHRVEGYTF.